This T cell receptor (beta chain) stems from a study of CD8+ T cells in alopecia areata. Across the whole study: Treated patients swallowed 5 to 10 mg of oral tofacitinib twice daily. Scalp area affected, as a percentage, set the severity score of treated patients.

cDNA serving as the sequencing template came from extracted, reverse transcribed RNA. The method was immunoSEQ multiplex PCR; TCRdb's version includes in-frame clones alone and lacks a portion of them. This sample has over 95,000 clones, with more than 55% found just once. Germline V lookup: CDR1 MNHEY, CDR2 SVGAGI. The CDR3 totals 14 residues. J was trimmed by 10 bases and V by 6 bases; bases with no gene match: 9. The treatment: oral pan-JAK inhibitor, 5-10 mg twice daily. This clone was counted between two and nine times. Its specificity is not known. The study's findings and limits: Administration of tofacitinib significantly diminished scalp clonality and expanded CD8+ clones within the top 100. Between patients, shared TCR sequences were less clear than in mice. This was possibly due in part to HLA diversity in the patient population.

The rearrangement links TRBV6-5 to TRBJ2-1, with TRBD2 matching 10 bases. This TCR came from a human donor with alopecia areata. This specimen consisted of CD8+ T cells sorted from blood, obtained at week 4, from a patient treated with tofacitinib. In DNA, the CDR3 is TGTGCCAGCAGCCTGGGACTAGCGCTGCAGGAGCAGTTCTTC. Its translation is CASSLGLALQEQFF.